This T cell receptor beta chain came from a study of blood T cell repertoires in COVID-19. The CDR3 has 15 residues. Germline V CDR1 and CDR2: SGHVS, FQNEAQ. V was trimmed by 0 bases and J by 5 bases, leaving 10 bases between them. The assay was immunoSEQ multiplex PCR, and TCRdb's table has in-frame clones only and misses some. Here the sample spans 120,000 to 150,000 clones, under 80% being singletons. The sample was peripheral blood. The V gene is TRBV7-8, the J gene TRBJ1-4; D gene unclear. This sequence was found in an elderly man with acute or convalescent COVID-19. The CDR3 loop is CASSLALGFNEKLFF. CDR3 DNA sequence: TGTGCCAGCAGCTTAGCGCTAGGATTCAATGAAAAACTGTTTTTT. Looking up the rest from reference TRBV7-8 and TRBJ1-4 gives the full variable domain: GAGVSQSPRYKVAKRGQDVALRCDPISGHVSLFWYQQALGQGPEFLTYFQNEAQLDKSGLPSDRFFAERPEGSVSTLKIQRTQQEDSAVYLCASSLALGFNEKLFFGSGTQLSVL.